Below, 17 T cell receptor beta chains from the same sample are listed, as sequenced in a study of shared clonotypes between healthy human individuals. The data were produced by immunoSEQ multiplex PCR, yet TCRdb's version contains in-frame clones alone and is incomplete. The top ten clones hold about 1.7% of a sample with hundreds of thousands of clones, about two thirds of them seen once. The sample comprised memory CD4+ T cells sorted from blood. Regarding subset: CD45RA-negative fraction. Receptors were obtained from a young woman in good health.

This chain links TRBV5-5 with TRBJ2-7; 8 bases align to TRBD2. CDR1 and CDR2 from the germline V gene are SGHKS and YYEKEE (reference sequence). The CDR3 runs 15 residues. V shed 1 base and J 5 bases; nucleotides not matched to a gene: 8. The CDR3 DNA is TGTGCCAGCAGCTTGCGGCCGGGAGGGCCGGACGAGCAGTACTTC. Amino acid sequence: CASSLRPGGPDEQYF.

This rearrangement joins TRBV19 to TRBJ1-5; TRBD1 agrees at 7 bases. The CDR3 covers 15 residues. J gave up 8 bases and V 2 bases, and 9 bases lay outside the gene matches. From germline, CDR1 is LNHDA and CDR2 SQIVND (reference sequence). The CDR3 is CASSINGRGMEPQHF. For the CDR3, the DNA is TGTGCCAGTAGTATAAACGGCAGGGGGATGGAGCCCCAGCATTTT. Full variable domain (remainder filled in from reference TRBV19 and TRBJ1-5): DGGITQSPKYLFRKEGQNVTLSCEQNLNHDAMYWYRQDPGQGLRLIYYSQIVNDFQKGDIAEGYSVSREKKESFPLTVTSAQKNPTAFYLCASSINGRGMEPQHFGDGTRLSIL.

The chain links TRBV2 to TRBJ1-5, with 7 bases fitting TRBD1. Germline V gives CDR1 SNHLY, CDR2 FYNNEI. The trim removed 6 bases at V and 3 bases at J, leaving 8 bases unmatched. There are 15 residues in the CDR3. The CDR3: CASRSDRLDNQPQHF. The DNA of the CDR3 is TGTGCCAGCAGATCGGACAGGTTGGACAATCAGCCCCAGCATTTT.

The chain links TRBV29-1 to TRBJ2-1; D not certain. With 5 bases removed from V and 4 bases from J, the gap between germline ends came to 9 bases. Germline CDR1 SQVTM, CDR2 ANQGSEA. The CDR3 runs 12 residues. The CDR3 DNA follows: TGCAGCGTTCCCTCGTTTTACAATGAGCAGTTCTTC. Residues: CSVPSFYNEQFF.

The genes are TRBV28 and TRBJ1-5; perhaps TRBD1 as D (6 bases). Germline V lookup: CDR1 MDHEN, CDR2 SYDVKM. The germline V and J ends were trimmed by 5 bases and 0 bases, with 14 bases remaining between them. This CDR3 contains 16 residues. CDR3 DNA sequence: TGTGCCAGCAGTCTTACAGGACAGAATAGCAATCAGCCCCAGCATTTT. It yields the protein CASSLTGQNSNQPQHF.

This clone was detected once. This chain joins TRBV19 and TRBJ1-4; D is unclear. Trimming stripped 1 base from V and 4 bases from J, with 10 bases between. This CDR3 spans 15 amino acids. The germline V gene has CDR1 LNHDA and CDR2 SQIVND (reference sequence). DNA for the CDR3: TGTGCCAGTAGTATAGCTCCAGAGATTAATGAAAAACTGTTTTTT. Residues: CASSIAPEINEKLFF.

The DNA for the CDR3 is TGTGCCTGGGCCGGTAAACAGGGAGAGAATCAGCCCCAGCATTTT. As protein: CAWAGKQGENQPQHF. The chain has TRBV30 and TRBJ1-5, with TRBD1 as a possible D gene (6 bases). This CDR3 is built from 15 residues. Germline CDR1 and CDR2: GTSNPN and SVGIG (reference sequence). V lost 5 bases and J 4 bases, leaving 18 bases between the germline ends.

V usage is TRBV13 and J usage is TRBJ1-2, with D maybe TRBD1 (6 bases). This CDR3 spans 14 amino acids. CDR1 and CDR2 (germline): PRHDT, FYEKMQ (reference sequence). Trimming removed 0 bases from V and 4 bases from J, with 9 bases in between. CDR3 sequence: CASSLGDRTYGYTF. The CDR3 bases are TGTGCCAGCAGCTTAGGAGACAGGACCTATGGCTACACCTTC.

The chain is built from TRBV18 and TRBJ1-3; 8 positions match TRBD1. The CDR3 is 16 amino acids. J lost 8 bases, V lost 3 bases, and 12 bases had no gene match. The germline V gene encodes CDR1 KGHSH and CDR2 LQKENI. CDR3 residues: CASSPPGQGGGYTIYF. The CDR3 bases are TGTGCCAGCTCACCCCCCGGACAGGGTGGAGGATACACCATATATTTT.

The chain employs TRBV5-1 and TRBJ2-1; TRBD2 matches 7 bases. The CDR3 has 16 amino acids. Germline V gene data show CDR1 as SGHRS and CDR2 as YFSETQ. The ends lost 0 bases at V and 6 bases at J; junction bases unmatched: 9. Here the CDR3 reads CASSLAVGGRPNEQFF. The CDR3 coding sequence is TGCGCCAGCAGCTTGGCAGTGGGAGGGCGCCCCAATGAGCAGTTCTTC.

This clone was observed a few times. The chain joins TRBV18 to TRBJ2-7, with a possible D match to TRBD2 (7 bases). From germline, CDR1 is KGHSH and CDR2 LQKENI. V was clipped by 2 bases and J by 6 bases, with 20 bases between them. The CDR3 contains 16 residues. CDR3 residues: CASSPFKGGGLGEQYF. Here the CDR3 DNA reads TGTGCCAGCTCACCATTTAAGGGAGGGGGACTTGGCGAGCAGTACTTC. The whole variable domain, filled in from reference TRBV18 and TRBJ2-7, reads NAGVMQNPRHLVRRRGQEARLRCSPMKGHSHVYWYRQLPEEGLKFMVYLQKENIIDESGMPKERFSAEFPKEGPSILRIQQVVRGDSAAYFCASSPFKGGGLGEQYFGPGTRLTVT.

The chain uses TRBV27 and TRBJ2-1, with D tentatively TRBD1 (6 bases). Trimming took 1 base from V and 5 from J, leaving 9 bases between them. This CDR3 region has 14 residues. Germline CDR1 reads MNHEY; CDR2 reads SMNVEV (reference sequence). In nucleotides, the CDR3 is TGTGCCAGCAGTTTATGGGGGCTAAACAATGAGCAGTTCTTC. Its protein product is CASSLWGLNNEQFF.

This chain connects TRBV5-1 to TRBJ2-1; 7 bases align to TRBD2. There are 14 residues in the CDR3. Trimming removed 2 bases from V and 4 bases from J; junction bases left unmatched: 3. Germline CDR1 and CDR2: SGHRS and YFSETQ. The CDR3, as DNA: TGCGCCAGCAGCTTTGCTAGCGGATACAATGAGCAGTTCTTC. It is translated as CASSFASGYNEQFF.

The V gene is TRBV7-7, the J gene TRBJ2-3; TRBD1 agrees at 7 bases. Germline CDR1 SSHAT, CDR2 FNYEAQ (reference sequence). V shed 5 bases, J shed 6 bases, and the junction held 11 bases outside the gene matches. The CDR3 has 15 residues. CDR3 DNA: TGTGCCAGCAGCCCCGGGACAGTGCTGGGGGATACGCAGTATTTT. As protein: CASSPGTVLGDTQYF. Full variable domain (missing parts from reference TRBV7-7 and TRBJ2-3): GAGVSQSPRYKVTKRGQDVTLRCDPISSHATLYWYQQALGQGPEFLTYFNYEAQPDKSGLPSDRFSAERPEGSISTLTIQRTEQRDSAMYRCASSPGTVLGDTQYFGPGTRLTVL.

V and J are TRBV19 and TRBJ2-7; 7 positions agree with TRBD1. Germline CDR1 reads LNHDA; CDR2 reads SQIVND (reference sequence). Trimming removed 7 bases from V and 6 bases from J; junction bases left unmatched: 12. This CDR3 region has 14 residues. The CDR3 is CASNDRQGLSEQYF. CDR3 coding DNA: TGTGCCAGTAACGATAGACAGGGTTTGAGCGAGCAGTACTTC.

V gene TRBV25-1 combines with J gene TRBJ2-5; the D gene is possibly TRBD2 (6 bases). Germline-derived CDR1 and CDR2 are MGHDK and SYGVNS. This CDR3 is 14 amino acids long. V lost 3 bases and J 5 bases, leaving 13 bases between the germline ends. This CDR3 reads CASSDPIAGETQYF. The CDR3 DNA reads TGTGCCAGCAGTGATCCTATCGCGGGGGAGACCCAGTACTTC.

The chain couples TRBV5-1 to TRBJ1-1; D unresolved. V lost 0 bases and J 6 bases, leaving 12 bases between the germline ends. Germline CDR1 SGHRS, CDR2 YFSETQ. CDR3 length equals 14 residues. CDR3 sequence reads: CASSLAVQTPEAFF. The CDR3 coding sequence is TGCGCCAGCAGCTTGGCCGTACAGACACCTGAAGCTTTCTTT.